One sample yielded the 20 T cell receptor beta chains listed below, sequenced in a study of blood T cell repertoires in COVID-19. Assay used: immunoSEQ multiplex PCR; TCRdb lists only in-frame clones, some missing. This sample yields about 170,000 clones, of which roughly 91% are seen a single time; around 4.8% belongs to the top ten. Sequenced input: peripheral blood. The receptors were sampled from a man between 18 and 29 years old with COVID-19, enrolled during active disease.

This clone was counted only a few times. V is TRBV7-9 and J is TRBJ1-1, with D maybe TRBD1 (6 bases). Trimming took off 5 bases at V and 5 bases at J, with 9 bases between the two ends. CDR1 is SEHNR, CDR2 FQNEAQ, per germline (reference sequence). The CDR3 runs to 12 residues. CDR3 bases: TGTGCCAGCAGCCAGGGGCTGACTGAAGCTTTCTTT. Protein: CASSQGLTEAFF.

The chain employs TRBV5-4 and TRBJ2-7; 7 nucleotides match TRBD1. The CDR3 runs 14 residues. Germline lookup yields CDR1 SGHNT and CDR2 YYREEE (reference sequence). V lost 4 bases to trimming and J lost 1 base; unmatched junction nucleotides: 5. The CDR3 DNA reads as TGTGCCAGCAGCGAGAGGGACAGATCCTACGAGCAGTACTTC. This encodes CASSERDRSYEQYF.

This chain links TRBV27 with TRBJ2-1; D perhaps matches TRBD2 (6 bases). This CDR3 comprises 14 residues. V dropped 3 bases and J dropped 8 bases, with 14 bases sitting between them. CDR1 and CDR2 from the germline V gene are MNHEY and SMNVEV (reference sequence). The CDR3 loop reads CASSFVAGRHEQFF. CDR3 DNA sequence: TGTGCCAGCAGTTTCGTTGCGGGAAGGCATGAGCAGTTCTTC.

The chain combines TRBV6-6 with TRBJ2-7; 11 bases map to TRBD1. This CDR3 region has 15 residues. V lost 5 bases, J lost 2 bases, and 5 bases stayed unmatched. From germline, CDR1 is MNHNY and CDR2 SVGAGI (reference sequence). The DNA of the CDR3 is TGTGCCAGCAGTCACGGACAGGGGGCACCCTACGAGCAGTACTTC. Encoded protein: CASSHGQGAPYEQYF.

The chain employs TRBV19 and TRBJ2-1; tentatively, D is TRBD2 (6 bases). V gave up 3 bases and J gave up 4 bases, with 13 bases separating them. The CDR3 consists of 15 residues. Per the germline V gene, CDR1 is LNHDA and CDR2 is SQIVND (reference sequence). Here the CDR3 DNA reads TGTGCCAGTAGTATGGACGCTAGCGAATACAATGAGCAGTTCTTC. Translating it yields CASSMDASEYNEQFF.

J is TRBJ2-7 and V is TRBV5-4; 13 nucleotides agree with TRBD2. The V gene's germline CDR1 is SGHNT and CDR2 YYREEE (reference sequence). Losses at the gene ends were 5 bases for V and 3 bases for J; bases not matched to a gene: 5. CDR3 length equals 15 residues. CDR3 DNA sequence: TGTGCCAGCAGTAACGGACTAGCGGGAGACTACGAGCAGTACTTC. The encoded protein is CASSNGLAGDYEQYF.

To note about this clone: At one of its ends the junction is not consistent with the germline gene, which may arise from a read error. In DNA form, the CDR3 reads TGTGCCAGCAGCTTCGCCCCCGCGTCTGAAAAACTGCTTTTT. As protein: CASSFAPASEKLLF. The chain couples TRBV11-2 to TRBJ1-4; D call uncertain. The CDR3 has 14 amino acids. CDR1 is SGHAT and CDR2 is FQNNGV in the germline V gene.

V gene TRBV27 combines with J gene TRBJ1-2, with D possibly TRBD1 on 6 matching bases. There are 14 residues in the CDR3. V shed 0 bases and J shed 5 bases, with 10 bases lying between them. Germline CDR1 reads MNHEY; CDR2 reads SMNVEV (reference sequence). The CDR3 bases are TGTGCCAGCAGTTTATCGGGGCAGGGGTATGGCTACACCTTC. It is translated as CASSLSGQGYGYTF.

V is TRBV28 and J is TRBJ1-2; 8 positions agree with TRBD1. Germline values: CDR1 MDHEN, CDR2 SYDVKM. The CDR3 is 14 amino acids. The J segment lost 4 bases and the V segment lost 7 bases, leaving 8 bases of the junction unmatched. This CDR3 reads CASTPGGRPYGYTF. The CDR3 nucleotides are TGTGCCAGCACCCCAGGGGGCAGACCCTATGGCTACACCTTC.

V gene TRBV3-1 (or the pseudogene TRBV3-2) combines with J gene TRBJ2-2; the match to TRBD1 covers 8 bases. Germline trimming cut 7 bases from V and 7 bases from J; bases unmatched to any gene: 8. Germline CDR1 LGHDT, CDR2 YNNKEL (reference sequence). The CDR3 is 14 residues long. CDR3 residues: CASTYTGGNGELFF. The CDR3 DNA sequence: TGTGCCAGCACTTACACAGGGGGTAACGGGGAGCTGTTTTTT.

The rearrangement joins TRBV2 to TRBJ2-7, with D possibly matching TRBD1 (5 bases). This CDR3 is built from 15 residues. Germline-derived CDR1 and CDR2 are SNHLY and FYNNEI. The ends were cut back, 7 bases at V and 6 bases at J, with 22 bases in the middle. The CDR3 DNA reads as TGTGCCAGCACCGCCTGGGCGTTCAGGGTTAGCGAGCAGTACTTC. Encoded protein: CASTAWAFRVSEQYF.

J is TRBJ2-7 and V is TRBV2, with D unclear. The CDR3 sequence is 11 residues long. Germline V gene lookup returns CDR1 SNHLY and CDR2 FYNNEI. The V end was cut by 3 bases, the J end by 3 bases, with 3 bases between. CDR3 protein: CASSDSYEQYF. The DNA for the CDR3 is TGTGCCAGCAGTGATAGCTACGAGCAGTACTTC.

The chain employs TRBV6-6 and TRBJ2-7, with D possibly TRBD1 on 5 matching bases. Germline V gene data show CDR1 as MNHNY and CDR2 as SVGAGI (reference sequence). Trimming removed 2 bases at V and 2 bases at J, with 7 bases between. The length of the CDR3 is 13 residues. CDR3: CASSYGATYEQYF. CDR3 DNA: TGTGCCAGCAGTTACGGGGCTACCTACGAGCAGTACTTC.

The chain uses TRBV11-1 and TRBJ2-1; D possibly corresponds to TRBD2 (6 bases). Trimming cost V 1 base and J 7 bases, with 11 bases left between them. Per the germline V gene, CDR1 is SGHAT and CDR2 is FQDESV (reference sequence). The CDR3 is 14 amino acids. The CDR3 DNA sequence: TGTGCCAGCAGCTTAGGCGGGACCCGAAATGAGCAGTTCTTC. Amino acids: CASSLGGTRNEQFF.

The table lists this clone with a few counts. The chain couples TRBV4-1 to TRBJ2-1, with D tentatively TRBD2 (5 bases). The V gene's germline CDR1 is MGHRA and CDR2 YSYEKL. Trimming took off 1 base at V and 8 bases at J, with 15 bases between the two ends. The CDR3 sequence is 15 residues long. The CDR3 sequence is CASSQGVPSTDEQFF. As DNA, the CDR3 is TGCGCCAGCAGCCAAGGGGTTCCTAGCACAGATGAGCAGTTCTTC.

This clone was observed once. This chain links TRBV7-9 with TRBJ2-7, with D tentatively TRBD1 (6 bases). The CDR3 loop spans 14 amino acids. The V gene's germline CDR1 is SEHNR and CDR2 FQNEAQ (reference sequence). Between the trimmed V and J ends, which lost 4 bases and 0 bases, there was a span of 10 bases. The CDR3 loop is CASSSDRSSYEQYF. The CDR3 DNA is TGTGCCAGCAGCTCCGACAGGAGCTCCTACGAGCAGTACTTC.

This chain connects TRBV6-5 to TRBJ1-1; 8 bases match TRBD1. CDR3 size: 13 residues. CDR1 and CDR2 from the germline V gene are MNHEY and SVGAGI. With 5 bases clipped from V and 7 bases from J, the junction kept 6 bases outside the gene matches. CDR3 region: CASSRTGSGEAFF. The CDR3 nucleotides are TGTGCCAGCAGTCGGACAGGGAGCGGTGAAGCTTTCTTT.

The chain has TRBV7-2 and TRBJ1-5; D unclear. V was pared by 6 bases and J by 0 bases, with 9 bases between. Germline values: CDR1 SGHTA, CDR2 FQGNSA. CDR3 length: 14 amino acids. CDR3: CASSLHTSNQPQHF. Here the CDR3 DNA reads TGTGCCAGCAGTCTTCACACTAGCAATCAGCCCCAGCATTTT.

The V gene is TRBV29-1, the J gene TRBJ2-7, with 10 nucleotides matching TRBD1. The CDR3 length is 13 residues. Germline values: CDR1 SQVTM, CDR2 ANQGSEA. The V and J ends lost 4 bases and 3 bases, in that order; junction bases with no gene match: 3. Here the CDR3 reads CSVGTGGVYEQYF. The CDR3 coding sequence is TGCAGCGTTGGGACAGGGGGTGTCTACGAGCAGTACTTC.

This chain joins TRBV19 and TRBJ1-5, with TRBD1 matching 11 bases. Trimming at V came to 7 bases and at J to 7 bases, leaving 9 bases not matched to a gene. The CDR3 runs to 15 residues. Germline CDR1 and CDR2: LNHDA and SQIVND (reference sequence). The CDR3 loop is CASTVGQGAGQPQHF. CDR3 coding DNA: TGTGCCAGTACCGTCGGACAGGGGGCGGGACAGCCCCAGCATTTT.